A selection of T cell receptor beta chains follows, all from one sample in a study of T and B cells in COVID-19 patients. Via MiXCR, TCRdb re-called the multiplex PCR reads, giving one row per CDR3 protein. The sample lists 20,000 or so distinct CDR3 sequences, approximately 30% occurring once. Sample: blood. The receptors derive from a human donor who had recovered from COVID-19. The CDR3 runs from the conserved cysteine through the conserved F or W.

V gene: TRBV11-3
J gene: TRBJ1-2
CDR3 protein: CASSQAVYGYTF

V gene: TRBV12-3/TRBV12-4
J gene: TRBJ2-5
CDR3 protein: CASTRTGGFETQYF

V gene: TRBV5-4
J gene: TRBJ2-1
CDR3 protein: CASSPLAVFGEQFF

V gene: TRBV5-1
J gene: TRBJ1-5
CDR3 protein: CASSFRGGSNQPQHF

V gene: TRBV11-2
J gene: TRBJ2-7
CDR3 protein: CASSWAGSSYEQYF

V gene: TRBV19
J gene: TRBJ2-6
CDR3 protein: CASSPGLSSGANVLTF

V gene: TRBV20-1
J gene: TRBJ1-3
CDR3 protein: CSALSPGQGSGNTIYF

V gene: TRBV5-6
J gene: TRBJ2-7
CDR3 protein: CASSRTGGDEQYF

V gene: TRBV5-1
J gene: TRBJ1-2
CDR3 protein: CASSQGQLYGYTF

V gene: TRBV30
J gene: TRBJ1-3
CDR3 protein: CAWSVDSGNTIYF

V gene: TRBV6-2/TRBV6-3
J gene: TRBJ1-5
CDR3 protein: CASRDGGPWQPQHF

V gene: TRBV4-2
J gene: TRBJ2-5
CDR3 protein: CASSQDLTVRETQYF